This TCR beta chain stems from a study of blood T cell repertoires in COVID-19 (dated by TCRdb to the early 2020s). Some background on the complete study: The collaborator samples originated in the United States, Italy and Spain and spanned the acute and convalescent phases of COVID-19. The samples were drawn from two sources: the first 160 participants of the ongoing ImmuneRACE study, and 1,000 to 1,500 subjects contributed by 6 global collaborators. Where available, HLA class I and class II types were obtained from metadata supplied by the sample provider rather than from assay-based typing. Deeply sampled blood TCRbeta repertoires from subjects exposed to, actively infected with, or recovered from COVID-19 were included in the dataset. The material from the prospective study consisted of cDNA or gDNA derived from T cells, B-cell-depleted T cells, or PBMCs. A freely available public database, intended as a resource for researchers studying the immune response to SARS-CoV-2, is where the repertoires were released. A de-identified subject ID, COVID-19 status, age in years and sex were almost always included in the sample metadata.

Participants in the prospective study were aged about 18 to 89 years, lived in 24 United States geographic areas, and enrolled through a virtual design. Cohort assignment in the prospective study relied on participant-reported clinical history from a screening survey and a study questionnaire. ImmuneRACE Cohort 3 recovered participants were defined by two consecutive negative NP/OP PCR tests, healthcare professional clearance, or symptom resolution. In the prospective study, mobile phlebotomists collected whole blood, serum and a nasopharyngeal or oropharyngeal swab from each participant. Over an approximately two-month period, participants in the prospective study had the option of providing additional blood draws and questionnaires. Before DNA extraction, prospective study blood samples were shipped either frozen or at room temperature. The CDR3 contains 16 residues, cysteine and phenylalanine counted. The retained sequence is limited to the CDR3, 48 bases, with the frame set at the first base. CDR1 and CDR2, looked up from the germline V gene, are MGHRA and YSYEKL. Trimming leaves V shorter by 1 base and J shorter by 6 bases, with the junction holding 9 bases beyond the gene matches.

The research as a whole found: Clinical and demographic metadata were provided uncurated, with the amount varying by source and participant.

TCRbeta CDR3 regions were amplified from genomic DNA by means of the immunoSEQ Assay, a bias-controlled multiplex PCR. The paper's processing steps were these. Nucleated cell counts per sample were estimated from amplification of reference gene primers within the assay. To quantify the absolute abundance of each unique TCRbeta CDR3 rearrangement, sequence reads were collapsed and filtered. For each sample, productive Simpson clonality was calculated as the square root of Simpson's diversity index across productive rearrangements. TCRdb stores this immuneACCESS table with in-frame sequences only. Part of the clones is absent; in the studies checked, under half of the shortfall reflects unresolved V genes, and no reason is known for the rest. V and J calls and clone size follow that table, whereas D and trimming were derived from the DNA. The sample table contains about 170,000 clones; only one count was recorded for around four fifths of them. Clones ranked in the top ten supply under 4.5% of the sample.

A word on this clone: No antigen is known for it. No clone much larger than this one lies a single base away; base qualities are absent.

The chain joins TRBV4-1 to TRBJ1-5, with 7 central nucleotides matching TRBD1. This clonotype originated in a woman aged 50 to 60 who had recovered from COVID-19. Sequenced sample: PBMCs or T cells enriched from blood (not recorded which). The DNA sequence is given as TGCGCCAGCAGCCAAGGATTTGGCAGGGGGTTTCAGCCCCAGCATTTT. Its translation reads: CASSQGFGRGFQPQHF.